These 18 T cell receptor beta chains were sequenced from one sample in a study of OX40 agonist ivuxolimab in advanced cancers. TCRdb's copy holds only in-frame clones and misses some; the assay was immunoSEQ multiplex PCR. The sample has approximately 80,000 clones; roughly nine tenths are singletons. The sample in question was CD4+ or CD8+ T cells sorted from blood, obtained in a trial of the OX40 agonist ivuxolimab. These receptors were collected from an adult with an advanced solid tumor such as melanoma, head and neck, liver or kidney cancer.

The chain links TRBV5-1 to TRBJ2-1, with TRBD1 matching 8 bases. This CDR3 spans 15 amino acids. Trimming at V came to 2 bases and at J to 6 bases, leaving 7 bases not matched to a gene. Germline V gives CDR1 SGHRS, CDR2 YFSETQ. CDR3 sequence: CASSFIGQGGNEQFF. The CDR3 nucleotides are TGCGCCAGCAGCTTTATCGGACAGGGAGGCAATGAGCAGTTCTTC.

CDR3 in DNA: TGTGCCAGTAGGTCCGGACAGAGGGCCTGGGAAGCTTTCTTT. Amino acids: CASRSGQRAWEAFF. The J gene is TRBJ1-1, the V gene TRBV19; D might be TRBD1 (6 bases). The germline V and J ends were trimmed by 6 bases and 8 bases, with 19 bases remaining between them. CDR1 is LNHDA and CDR2 is SQIVND in the germline V gene (reference sequence). This CDR3 spans 14 amino acids.

The chain couples TRBV29-1 to TRBJ1-2; weak D call: TRBD1 (6 bases). Germline CDR1 reads SQVTM; CDR2 reads ANQGSEA. Trimming shortened V by 4 bases and J by 7 bases, and 16 bases separated the two germline ends. The CDR3 is made up of 13 amino acids. CDR3 region: CSVGGQGFSGYTF. CDR3 coding DNA: TGCAGCGTTGGGGGGCAGGGATTTTCTGGCTACACCTTC.

The V and J genes are TRBV5-1 and TRBJ2-5, with TRBD2 as a possible D gene (6 bases). V was pared by 4 bases and J by 4 bases, with 11 bases between. The germline V gene encodes CDR1 SGHRS and CDR2 YFSETQ. The CDR3 sequence is 13 residues long. The CDR3 DNA reads as TGCGCCAGCAGCCCCACCGGGAGAGAGACCCAGTACTTC. This encodes CASSPTGRETQYF.

This clone appeared once. V and J are TRBV9 and TRBJ2-3; 9 nucleotides agree with TRBD2. This CDR3 spans 16 amino acids. With V trimmed by 1 base and J by 6 bases, 9 bases remained unmatched. Germline V lookup: CDR1 SGDLS, CDR2 YYNGEE. CDR3 loop: CASSVLAGPPLDTQYF. CDR3 in DNA: TGTGCCAGCAGCGTACTAGCGGGGCCCCCTCTGGATACGCAGTATTTT. Combining the CDR3 with reference TRBV9 and TRBJ2-3 gives the whole variable domain DSGVTQTPKHLITATGQRVTLRCSPRSGDLSVYWYQQSLDQGLQFLIQYYNGEERAKGNILERFSAQQFPDLHSELNLSSLELGDSALYFCASSVLAGPPLDTQYFGPGTRLTVL.

This chain connects TRBV6-5 to TRBJ1-2; D gene unclear. Germline V lookup: CDR1 MNHEY, CDR2 SVGAGI. V dropped 2 bases and J dropped 2 bases, with 9 bases sitting between them. The CDR3 sequence is 14 residues long. As DNA, the CDR3 is TGTGCCAGCAGTTACAGTTCCAGGAACTATGGCTACACCTTC. It is translated as CASSYSSRNYGYTF.

CDR3 in amino acids: CASSSSGGGRETQYF. The CDR3 bases are TGTGCCAGCTCCTCTAGCGGGGGGGGGAGAGAGACCCAGTACTTC. This sequence joins TRBV4-2 and TRBJ2-5; 12 positions match TRBD2. The CDR3 length is 15 residues. The germline CDR1 and CDR2 sequences are LGHNA and YNFKEQ. J lost 4 bases, V lost 8 bases, and 8 bases had no gene match.

The chain joins TRBV5-1 to TRBJ2-1, with D possibly matching TRBD1 (5 bases). The CDR3 is 14 amino acids. The V gene lost 5 bases and the J gene lost 1 base, with 10 bases spanning the gap. The germline V gene encodes CDR1 SGHRS and CDR2 YFSETQ. For the CDR3, the DNA is TGCGCCAGCAGTGCGACAGTGTCCTACAATGAGCAGTTCTTC. It codes for CASSATVSYNEQFF.

This chain uses TRBV19 with TRBJ2-1; D perhaps matches TRBD2 (6 bases). Between the trimmed V and J ends, which lost 9 bases and 6 bases, there was a span of 24 bases. CDR3 length: 16 residues. From germline, CDR1 is LNHDA and CDR2 SQIVND (reference sequence). CDR3 sequence reads: CASRTGGSERGNEQFF. The CDR3 DNA reads TGTGCCAGCCGGACCGGAGGGTCGGAACGCGGCAATGAGCAGTTCTTC.

A remark on this clone: The junction and the germline gene differ at one end; a read error may be behind it. The chain couples TRBV2 to TRBJ2-7, with D possibly called TRBD1 or TRBD2 (5 bases each). The CDR3 length is 14 residues. CDR1 and CDR2 from the germline V gene are SNHLY and FYNNEI. Here the CDR3 reads CASSLEAGTYGQYF. CDR3 nucleotide sequence: TGTGCCAGCAGTCTTGAGGCCGGGACCTACGGGCAGTACTTC.

The chain recombines TRBV27 with TRBJ2-3, with D unresolved. The length of the CDR3 is 15 residues. V was clipped by 4 bases and J by 4 bases, with 15 bases between them. The germline CDR1 and CDR2 sequences are MNHEY and SMNVEV (reference sequence). CDR3 amino acids: CASSWGPSAPDTQYF. The DNA for the CDR3 is TGTGCCAGCAGTTGGGGTCCATCAGCCCCAGATACGCAGTATTTT.

V and J are TRBV11-1 and TRBJ2-1; possible D gene TRBD2, 5 bases. V lost 1 base and J lost 10, with 11 bases in between. The CDR3 is made up of 13 amino acids. Germline V gene lookup returns CDR1 SGHAT and CDR2 FQDESV (reference sequence). The CDR3 sequence is CASSLGFGGEQFF. Written as DNA, the CDR3 is TGTGCCAGCAGCTTAGGTTTTGGAGGCGAGCAGTTCTTC.

The chain links TRBV7-9 to TRBJ2-3; a weak D match, TRBD1 (5 bases). CDR1 is SEHNR, CDR2 FQNEAQ, per germline (reference sequence). The CDR3 has 15 amino acids. V was trimmed by 0 bases and J by 2 bases, leaving 9 bases between them. The CDR3 bases are TGTGCCAGCAGCTTAGCGGGGCTGAACACAGATACGCAGTATTTT. Its protein is CASSLAGLNTDTQYF.

The table lists this clone with a count of one. The chain joins TRBV25-1 to TRBJ2-7; D is unclear. The CDR3 consists of 13 residues. The V gene lost 5 bases and the J gene lost 0 bases, with 8 bases spanning the gap. Germline loops: CDR1 MGHDK, CDR2 SYGVNS. The CDR3 protein is CASSRSPSYEQYF. CDR3 DNA sequence: TGTGCCAGCAGTAGATCCCCCTCCTACGAGCAGTACTTC.

This chain joins TRBV5-4 and TRBJ2-3; D may be TRBD1 or TRBD2 (5 bases each). V lost 3 bases to trimming and J lost 2 bases, with 10 bases between them. This CDR3 spans 14 amino acids. Germline lookup yields CDR1 SGHNT and CDR2 YYREEE (reference sequence). The chain's CDR3 is CASSSGPFTDTQYF. Written as DNA, the CDR3 is TGTGCCAGCAGCTCGGGACCATTCACAGATACGCAGTATTTT.

This chain links TRBV6-5 with TRBJ2-3; no reliable D call. This CDR3 contains 11 residues. The V and J ends lost 4 bases and 6 bases respectively, with 5 bases between them. Germline V gives CDR1 MNHEY, CDR2 SVGAGI. CDR3 residues: CASSSLDTQYF. The DNA of the CDR3 is TGTGCCAGCAGTTCCTTGGATACGCAGTATTTT.

The chain has TRBV6-6 and TRBJ2-1; 12 bases match TRBD1. Germline CDR1 reads MNHNY; CDR2 reads SVGAGI (reference sequence). The CDR3 is 16 residues long. Trimming removed 6 bases from V and 7 bases from J; junction bases left unmatched: 10. The CDR3 is CASRIPGTGGVNEQFF. The CDR3, as DNA: TGTGCCAGCAGAATCCCAGGGACAGGGGGCGTGAATGAGCAGTTCTTC.

J is TRBJ2-2 and V is TRBV5-1; the D is unclear. Trimming took off 4 bases at V and 0 bases at J, with 10 bases between the two ends. Germline-derived CDR1 and CDR2 are SGHRS and YFSETQ. This CDR3 contains 15 residues. The CDR3 region is CASSPLTTNTGELFF. Here the CDR3 DNA reads TGCGCCAGCAGCCCCCTGACAACGAACACCGGGGAGCTGTTTTTT.